A selection of T cell receptor beta chains follows, all from one sample in a study of cytomegalovirus exposure and HLA in healthy donors. Profiled with immunoSEQ multiplex PCR; TCRdb holds only in-frame clones, not every one. Its listing shows approximately 210,000 clones. Sequenced material: PBMCs. Every receptor here comes from a woman aged 25 to 39 in good health and CMV-seropositive. Each CDR3 is given with its conserved first and last residue. A D gene is named only where the DNA matches it firmly.

v_call	d_call	cdr3_length	j_call	cdr3_nt	cdr3_aa
TRBV7-9	.	15	TRBJ2-5	TGTGCCAGCAGTCTTCTCGGGGGAATCCAAGAGACCCAGTACTTC	CASSLLGGIQETQYF
TRBV28	TRBD1	15	TRBJ1-4	TGTGCCAGCAGTTTATGGACAGGGTCTAATGAAAAACTGTTTTTT	CASSLWTGSNEKLFF
TRBV28	.	14	TRBJ2-7	TGTGCCAGCAATCTTGAGGGCCTCTCCTACGAGCAGTACTTC	CASNLEGLSYEQYF
TRBV2	TRBD1	14	TRBJ1-1	TGTGCCAGCAGGTCAACAGGGGGGTCCACTGAAGCTTTCTTT	CASRSTGGSTEAFF
TRBV30	.	13	TRBJ1-3	TGTGCCTGGAGAGTGGGCAGTAGCGACACCATATATTTT	CAWRVGSSDTIYF
TRBV7-8	.	14	TRBJ1-2	TGTGCCAGCAGCTTAGTGGGCTGGCGGGATGGCTACACCTTC	CASSLVGWRDGYTF
TRBV7-9	.	12	TRBJ2-7	TGTGCCAGCAGCGTTACGGCCTACGAGCAGTACTTC	CASSVTAYEQYF
TRBV27	TRBD1	16	TRBJ1-5	TGTGCCAGCAGCCCGACAGGGGTGGAGAGCAATCAGCCCCAGCATTTT	CASSPTGVESNQPQHF
TRBV19	.	18	TRBJ1-5	TGTGCCAGTAGCCAACCATCCTCCCAGGGGCAGGGCAATCAGCCCCAGCATTTT	CASSQPSSQGQGNQPQHF
TRBV2	.	12	TRBJ1-4	TGTGCCAGCCGGGACGGGGGTGAAAAACTGTTTTTT	CASRDGGEKLFF
TRBV12-5	.	15	TRBJ2-1	TGTGCTAGTGGTTCCGGCGGGGATTCCTACAATGAGCAGTTCTTC	CASGSGGDSYNEQFF
TRBV28	.	15	TRBJ1-5	TGTGCCAGCAGCCAGGACACATATAGCAATCAGCCCCAGCATTTT	CASSQDTYSNQPQHF
TRBV5-1	.	14	TRBJ2-7	TGCGCCAGTAGGGATACGGGGGGCGCCTACGAGCAGTACTTC	CASRDTGGAYEQYF
TRBV27	.	13	TRBJ2-2	TGTGCCAGCAGTTTCACGGGAGCCGGGGAGCTGTTTTTT	CASSFTGAGELFF
TRBV6-5	TRBD1	14	TRBJ1-1	TGTGCCAGCAGGTGGACAGGGAAGAGCACTGAAGCTTTCTTT	CASRWTGKSTEAFF
TRBV5-4	TRBD1	17	TRBJ1-1	TGTGCCAGCAGCTTGGAAGGGACAGGGTCTCTGGACACTGAAGCTTTCTTT	CASSLEGTGSLDTEAFF
TRBV6-5	TRBD1	13	TRBJ1-2	TGTGCCAGCAGTCGGGACAGTAACTATGGCTACACCTTC	CASSRDSNYGYTF
TRBV10-3	.	18	TRBJ2-6	TGTGCCATCAGTGAGTTGGGAGCCTACGCATCTGGGGCCAACGTCCTGACTTTC	CAISELGAYASGANVLTF
TRBV9	.	15	TRBJ1-2	TGTGCCAGCAGCGTAGCTACAGGAGGGAGCTATGGCTACACCTTC	CASSVATGGSYGYTF
TRBV2	TRBD1	13	TRBJ1-2	TGTGCCAGCAGTGAAAGGGGGCCCTTTGGCTACACCTTC	CASSERGPFGYTF
TRBV19	.	15	TRBJ1-4	TGTGCCAGTAGTATCTGGGACTCAACTAATGAAAAACTGTTTTTT	CASSIWDSTNEKLFF
TRBV2	TRBD1	13	TRBJ1-1	TGTGCCAGCAGTCGGGACAGGAACACTGAAGCTTTCTTT	CASSRDRNTEAFF
TRBV28	.	13	TRBJ2-7	TGTGCCAGCCAGGGGACCGGAGGTTACGAGCAGTACTTC	CASQGTGGYEQYF
TRBV4-1	.	16	TRBJ1-5	TGCGCCAGCAGCCAAGTCTCGGGGGAGAGCAATCAGCCCCAGCATTTT	CASSQVSGESNQPQHF
TRBV4-1	.	15	TRBJ2-7	TGCGCCAGCAGCCAGGGACTCTGGAGCTCCTACGAGCAGTACTTC	CASSQGLWSSYEQYF
TRBV6-6	TRBD1	15	TRBJ2-1	TGTGCCAGCAGTTACTCGCAACAGGGGAGAAATGAGCAGTTCTTC	CASSYSQQGRNEQFF
TRBV15	TRBD2	16	TRBJ2-5	TGTGCCACCAGCAGAGATTATTCGGGGGGCCAAGAGACCCAGTACTTC	CATSRDYSGGQETQYF
TRBV12-5	TRBD2	17	TRBJ2-2	TGTGCTAGTGGTTTAGGGACTAGCGGAACGAGCACCGGGGAGCTGTTTTTT	CASGLGTSGTSTGELFF
TRBV4-2	.	17	TRBJ2-1	TGTGCCAGCAGCCAAGAGCCTGGAGGCGGGTCCTACAATGAGCAGTTCTTC	CASSQEPGGGSYNEQFF
TRBV18	.	13	TRBJ2-7	TGTGCCAGCTCGGTTGGACAAACCTACGAGCAGTACTTC	CASSVGQTYEQYF
TRBV19	TRBD2	13	TRBJ2-5	TGTGCCAGTAGAGCTAGCGGGGGGCCGACCCAGTACTTC	CASRASGGPTQYF
TRBV14	TRBD1	14	TRBJ2-5	TGTGCCAGCAGCCAAAGACAGGGGGCGGAGACCCAGTACTTC	CASSQRQGAETQYF
TRBV6-5	.	16	TRBJ1-1	TGTGCCAGCAGTTACTCGGTAGGACTTGGGGTCACTGAAGCTTTCTTT	CASSYSVGLGVTEAFF
TRBV2	TRBD1	15	TRBJ2-6	TGTGCCAGCAGCTCGACAGGGGTCGGGGCCAACGTCCTGACTTTC	CASSSTGVGANVLTF
TRBV27	.	14	TRBJ2-6	TGTGCCAGCAGTCTTCTTAGCGGGGCCAACGTCCTGACTTTC	CASSLLSGANVLTF
TRBV30	TRBD2	13	TRBJ2-3	TGTGCCTGGAGCGGACTAGCGTCAAATACGCAGTATTTT	CAWSGLASNTQYF
TRBV12-5	.	14	TRBJ2-3	TGTGCTAGTGGTTTGGACAGAGGCACAGATACGCAGTATTTT	CASGLDRGTDTQYF
TRBV2	.	13	TRBJ2-1	TGTGCCACCTTAGCGGATCTTAACAATGAGCAGTTCTTC	CATLADLNNEQFF
TRBV5-5	.	14	TRBJ1-5	TGTGCCAGCAGCATCAGAGGTAACAATCAGCCCCAGCATTTT	CASSIRGNNQPQHF
TRBV10-3	TRBD1	15	TRBJ2-3	TGTGCCATCAGGGAGGACAGGTTTAGCACAGATACGCAGTATTTT	CAIREDRFSTDTQYF
TRBV4-1	TRBD2	16	TRBJ2-3	TGCGCCAGCAGCCCCCTCCTAGCGGGGGGCACAGATACGCAGTATTTT	CASSPLLAGGTDTQYF
TRBV20-1	.	10	TRBJ2-3	TGCAGTGCTCTAGCCGATACGCAGTATTTT	CSALADTQYF
TRBV6-4	.	13	TRBJ1-1	TGTGCCAGCAGTGACATGCGGGGGGCACGGGCTTTCTTT	CASSDMRGARAFF
TRBV7-2	TRBD1	14	TRBJ2-7	TGTGCCAGCAGCCCGGGACAGGGACTCTACGAGCAGTACTTC	CASSPGQGLYEQYF
TRBV18	.	15	TRBJ2-3	TGTGCCAGCTCCGTGGGACCGGGAGGCACAGATACGCAGTATTTT	CASSVGPGGTDTQYF
TRBV29-1	.	12	TRBJ1-1	TGCAGCGTTGAAGCGGGAAGCACTGAAGCTTTCTTT	CSVEAGSTEAFF
TRBV25-1	.	13	TRBJ1-2	TGTGCCAGCAGTGAAACAGAAAACTATGGCTACACCTTC	CASSETENYGYTF
TRBV15	TRBD1	13	TRBJ1-2	TGTGCCACCAGCAGCAGGGGGGACTATGGCTACACCTTC	CATSSRGDYGYTF
TRBV5-4	TRBD1	16	TRBJ1-3	TGTGCCAGCAGCTGGTACGGACAGGGGATCGGAAACACCATATATTTT	CASSWYGQGIGNTIYF
TRBV13	.	14	TRBJ1-6	TGTGCCAGCAGCCGCCGGTCCGCAGACATCACCCTCCACTTT	CASSRRSADITLHF
TRBV6-5	.	16	TRBJ1-1	TGTGCCAGCAGTTACTCGATGGGGGGGCACGGCACTGAAGCTTTCTTT	CASSYSMGGHGTEAFF
TRBV15	TRBD2	16	TRBJ2-1	TGTGCCACCAGCAGTGGTAGCGGGAGAGGCTACAATGAGCAGTTCTTC	CATSSGSGRGYNEQFF
TRBV19	.	12	TRBJ1-5	TGTGCCAGTCGAGGGCCTGATCAGCCCCAGCATTTT	CASRGPDQPQHF
TRBV10-2	TRBD1	14	TRBJ2-1	TGCGCCAGCAGTTCACAGGGGGGATACAATGAGCAGTTCTTC	CASSSQGGYNEQFF
TRBV30	TRBD1	13	TRBJ1-2	TGTGCCTGGAGACCCACAGGGGGCAGTGGCTACACCTTC	CAWRPTGGSGYTF
TRBV16	.	13	TRBJ1-1	TGTGCCAGCAGCCAATTTGAACAGACTGAAGCTTTCTTT	CASSQFEQTEAFF